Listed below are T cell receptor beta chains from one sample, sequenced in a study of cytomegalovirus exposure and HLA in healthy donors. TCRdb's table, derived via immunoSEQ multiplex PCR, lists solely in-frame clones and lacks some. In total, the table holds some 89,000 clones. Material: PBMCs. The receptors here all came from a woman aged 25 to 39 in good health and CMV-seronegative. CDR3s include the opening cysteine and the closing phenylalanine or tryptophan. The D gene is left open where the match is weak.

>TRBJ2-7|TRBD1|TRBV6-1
TGTGCCAGCAGTGAAGGTCAGGGACAGGTATACGAGCAGTACTTC
CASSEGQGQVYEQYF
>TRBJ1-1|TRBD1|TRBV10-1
TGCGCCAGCAGTGACCGGACAGGGGCGAGGACTGAAGCTTTCTTT
CASSDRTGARTEAFF
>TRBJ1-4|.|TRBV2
TGTGCCAGCAGTGACCGGTTCCTGTATGAAAAACTGTTTTTT
CASSDRFLYEKLFF
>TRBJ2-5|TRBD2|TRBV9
TGTGCCAGCAGCGGCGCGGGGGGGCCAGAGACCCAGTACTTC
CASSGAGGPETQYF
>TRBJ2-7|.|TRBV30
TGTGCCTGGAGTGTTTCAGCGGATTCCTACGAGCAGTACTTC
CAWSVSADSYEQYF
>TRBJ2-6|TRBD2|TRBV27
TGTGCCAGCAGTTTAGAGAGCGGGGGGCCGTTCTCTGGGGCCAACGTCCTGACTTTC
CASSLESGGPFSGANVLTF
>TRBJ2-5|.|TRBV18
TGTGCCAGCTCACTCCGAAGAGCTGAAGAGACCCAGTACTTC
CASSLRRAEETQYF
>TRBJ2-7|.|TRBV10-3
TGTGCCATCGGTGATCAACAGAGCTCCTACGAGCAGTACTTC
CAIGDQQSSYEQYF
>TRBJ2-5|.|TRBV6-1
TGTGCCAGCAGTGAAGCAGTAGAGAGCCAAGAGACCCAGTACTTC
CASSEAVESQETQYF
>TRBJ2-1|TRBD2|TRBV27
TGTGCCAGCAGTTTATCTGCGCCGGGACTAGCGGCAACAAAGGGCTCCTACAATGAGCAGTTCTTC
CASSLSAPGLAATKGSYNEQFF
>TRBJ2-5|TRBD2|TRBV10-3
TGTGCCATCAGCAAACTCTTGGGGGTAGCGGGAGAGAATGGGCAGCAAGAGACCCAGTACTTC
CAISKLLGVAGENGQQETQYF
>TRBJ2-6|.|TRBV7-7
TGTGCTAGCAGCTTAGAAACAGGCCCCGGGCGGGCCAACGTCCTGACTTTC
CASSLETGPGRANVLTF
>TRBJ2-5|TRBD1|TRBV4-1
TGCGCCAGCAGCCAAACAGGGACAGCTCAAGAGACCCAGTACTTC
CASSQTGTAQETQYF
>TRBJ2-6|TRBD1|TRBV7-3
TGTGCCAGCAGCTCCCGACAGGGTGGAATATCTGGGGCCAACGTCCTGACTTTC
CASSSRQGGISGANVLTF
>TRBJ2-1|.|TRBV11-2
TGTGCCAGCAGCTTAGAGATTAGAAACAATGAGCAGTTCTTC
CASSLEIRNNEQFF
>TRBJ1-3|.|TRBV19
TGTGCCAGTAGTATCTACGGCTCTGGAAACACCATATATTTT
CASSIYGSGNTIYF
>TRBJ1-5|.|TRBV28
TGTGCCAGCAGCGTCCGGGGTCAGCCCCAGCATTTT
CASSVRGQPQHF
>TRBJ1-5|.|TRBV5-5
TGTGCCAGCAGCTTCACAGGTGGTGGCAATCAGCCCCAGCATTTT
CASSFTGGGNQPQHF
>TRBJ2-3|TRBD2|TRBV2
TGTGCCAGCAGAGCGGGGTACAACCCTAGCACAGATACGCAGTATTTT
CASRAGYNPSTDTQYF
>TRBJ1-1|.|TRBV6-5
TGTGCCAGCAGTTACTCAGGGGCCACTGAAGCTTTCTTT
CASSYSGATEAFF
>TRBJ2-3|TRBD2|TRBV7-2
TGTGCCAGCAGCCAAACTAGCGGTACAGATACGCAGTATTTT
CASSQTSGTDTQYF
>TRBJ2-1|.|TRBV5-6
TGTGCCAGCAGGGAGTCCAATGAGCAGTTCTTC
CASRESNEQFF
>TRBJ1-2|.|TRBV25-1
TGTGCCAGCAGTGAGGGAGGGGTATCGGACTATGGCTACACCTTC
CASSEGGVSDYGYTF
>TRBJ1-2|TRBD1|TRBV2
TGTGCCAGCAGCCGACAGGGTACTAACTATGGCTACACCTTC
CASSRQGTNYGYTF
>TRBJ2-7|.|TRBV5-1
TGCGCCAGCAGCTTGGATTTCGTTAGTGAGGGAATCTCCTACGAGCAGTACTTC
CASSLDFVSEGISYEQYF
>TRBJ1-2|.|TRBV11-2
TGTGCCAGCAGCTTAGAGGGGGAAGGTCAGGAGGGCGGCTACACCTTC
CASSLEGEGQEGGYTF
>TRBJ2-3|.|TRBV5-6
TGTGCCAGCAGCTTAGGCGGGTTGGGCACAGATACGCAGTATTTT
CASSLGGLGTDTQYF
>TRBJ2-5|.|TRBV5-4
TGTGCCAGCAGCTTCTTGTCCGTCTCTCAAGAGACCCAGTACTTC
CASSFLSVSQETQYF
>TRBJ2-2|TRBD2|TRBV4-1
TGCGCCAGCAGCCAAGCGAGCGGGGGAAACACCGGGGAGCTGTTTTTT
CASSQASGGNTGELFF
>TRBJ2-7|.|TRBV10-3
TGTGCCATCAGGGCTCGGTTCGGACAGACCTACGAGCAGTACTTC
CAIRARFGQTYEQYF
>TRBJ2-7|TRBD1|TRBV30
TGCGCCTGGAGCGGACAGGATTCCTACGAGCAGTACTTC
CAWSGQDSYEQYF
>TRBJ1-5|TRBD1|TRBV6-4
TGTGCCAGCAGTATAACAGGGGGCAGCGATCAGCCCCAGCATTTT
CASSITGGSDQPQHF
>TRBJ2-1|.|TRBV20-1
TGCAGTGGAAGGGGGACGGATGAGCAGTTCTTC
CSGRGTDEQFF
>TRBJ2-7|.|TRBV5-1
TGCGCCAGCAGCTTCTCTAGCAACGAGCAGTACTTC
CASSFSSNEQYF
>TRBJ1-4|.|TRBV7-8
TGTGCCAGCAGCTTAGATACAACTAATGAAAAACTGTTTTTT
CASSLDTTNEKLFF